This T cell receptor beta chain emerged from a study of naive and memory T cell subsets. Germline CDR1 is SGHDN and CDR2 is FVKESK. Between the trimmed V and J ends, which lost 1 base and 4 bases, there was a span of 23 bases. The CDR3 length is 18 residues. Study conclusions and caveats: Clonotypes are single alpha or beta chains, not paired receptors.

Comment on this clonotype: What it binds is not known.

Two oligonucleotides, mixed equimolar, formed the beta constant-region primer covering TRBC1 and TRBC2. Four rounds of PCR amplified the ligated cDNA using nested alpha and beta constant-region primers plus SP2. In TCRdb, the UMI-ligation and nested PCR reads were re-called with MiXCR into one record per CDR3 protein. The data contain 84,000 or so distinct CDR3 sequences, 5.5% to 8.5% of them singletons. This chain links TRBV14 with TRBJ2-7, with D perhaps TRBD1 or TRBD2 (5 bases each). The sequencing input was central memory CD4+ T cells from blood. The TCR comes from a human donor in good health. The CDR3 region is CASSQVGPAPSRKYEQYF. CDR3 sequence (DNA): TGTGCCAGCAGCCAAGTGGGACCGGCGCCAAGCAGAAAATACGAGCAGTACTTC.